These 23 T cell receptor beta chains came from one sample sequenced in a study of regulatory T cells. Study-wide results and caveats: Hydrophobic residues at CDR3 positions 6 and 7 were enriched in conventional CD4+ T cells of CD3G-deficient patients.

The PCR used 52 TRBV and 13 TRBJ primers. Method: immunoSEQ multiplex PCR; TCRdb's copy keeps in-frame clones and lacks some. The sample lists approximately 18,000 clones; around 84% were seen once. For these TCRs, the target antigens are not known. The specimen sequenced was conventional CD4+ T cells sorted from blood. Every receptor here comes from a person aged 25 to 40 with CD3G deficiency.

The chain links TRBV28 to TRBJ2-6; D is uncertain. This CDR3 is built from 17 residues. With 6 bases removed from V and 1 base from J, the gap between germline ends came to 16 bases. Germline lookup yields CDR1 MDHEN and CDR2 SYDVKM. The CDR3 coding sequence is TGTGCCAGCAGCTCCGTCTGGCGAGGATCTGGGGCCAACGTCCTGACTTTC. This gives the protein CASSSVWRGSGANVLTF.

The chain couples TRBV5-2 to TRBJ1-1. TRBV5-2 is a listed pseudogene. CDR3 length: 13 residues. The CDR3 spells CASSSRMGTEAFF. The CDR3 DNA follows: TGTGCCAGCAGCTCTCGGATGGGGACTGAAGCTTTCTTT.

CDR3 nucleotide sequence: TGTGCCAGCAGTAGATTAAATGAGCAGTTCTTC. It encodes CASSRLNEQFF. This rearrangement joins TRBV28 to TRBJ2-1; D is unclear. This CDR3 is 11 amino acids long. Germline CDR1 is MDHEN and CDR2 is SYDVKM. V shed 5 bases and J shed 7 bases, with 6 bases lying between them. Drawing the rest from reference TRBV28 and TRBJ2-1, the complete variable domain is DVKVTQSSRYLVKRTGEKVFLECVQDMDHENMFWYRQDPGLGLRLIYFSYDVKMKEKGDIPEGYSVSREKKERFSLILESASTNQTSMYLCASSRLNEQFFGPGTRLTVL.

This clone was counted once. The chain is built from TRBV7-2 and TRBJ2-7, with D perhaps matching TRBD2 (6 bases). This CDR3 has 14 residues. V lost 5 bases to trimming and J lost 3 bases, with 14 bases between them. Germline loops: CDR1 SGHTA, CDR2 FQGNSA. In DNA form, the CDR3 reads TGTGCCAGCAGCCAGACCGGGAGAAACTACGAGCAGTACTTC. Protein product: CASSQTGRNYEQYF.

The J gene is TRBJ2-3, the V gene TRBV10-3, with TRBD1 matching over 8 bases. CDR3 size: 16 residues. CDR1 is ENHRY and CDR2 is SYGVKD in the germline V gene. The junction had 7 bases not matched to a gene; V was cut back by 3 bases and J by 2 bases. The CDR3 here is CAISEGGQGFTDTQYF. The DNA of the CDR3 is TGTGCCATCAGTGAAGGTGGACAGGGATTCACAGATACGCAGTATTTT.

The table lists this clone with a count of one. The chain has TRBV27 and TRBJ1-1, with 9 positions matching TRBD1. Germline lookup yields CDR1 MNHEY and CDR2 SMNVEV (reference sequence). V was clipped by 6 bases and J by 0 bases; unmatched bases: 5. This CDR3 region has 15 residues. Written as DNA, the CDR3 is TGTGCCAGCAGCTCCCGGGACAGGGTGAACACTGAAGCTTTCTTT. Its translation is CASSSRDRVNTEAFF.

The chain joins TRBV28 to TRBJ1-2; TRBD1 aligns across 7 bases. Germline-derived CDR1 and CDR2 are MDHEN and SYDVKM. After removal of 5 bases from V and 8 bases from J, the junction contained 5 bases not matched to a gene. There are 12 residues in the CDR3. CDR3 bases: TGTGCCAGCAGTCAGGGGGGGGAAGGCTACACCTTC. This translates into CASSQGGEGYTF.

The CDR3 region is CASRGRERGYEQYF. The DNA for the CDR3 is TGTGCCAGCAGGGGAAGAGAAAGGGGCTACGAGCAGTACTTC. The chain has TRBV28 and TRBJ2-7, with D perhaps TRBD1 (5 bases). This CDR3 comprises 14 residues. CDR1 is MDHEN, CDR2 SYDVKM, per germline. V was cut by 6 bases and J by 3 bases, with 15 bases left in between. Full variable domain (outside the CDR3, taken from reference TRBV28 and TRBJ2-7): DVKVTQSSRYLVKRTGEKVFLECVQDMDHENMFWYRQDPGLGLRLIYFSYDVKMKEKGDIPEGYSVSREKKERFSLILESASTNQTSMYLCASRGRERGYEQYFGPGTRLTVT.

V and J are TRBV28 and TRBJ2-3; 9 bases are a match to TRBD1. Germline-derived CDR1 and CDR2 are MDHEN and SYDVKM. V lost 6 bases, J lost 1 base, and 2 bases stayed unmatched. The CDR3 extends over 14 amino acids. The DNA of the CDR3 is TGTGCCAGCAGGCGGACAGGGGGCACAGATACGCAGTATTTT. Its translation: CASRRTGGTDTQYF.

This clone was found once. The chain uses TRBV7-8 and TRBJ1-1; no clear D gene. The CDR3 has 14 residues. The germline CDR1 and CDR2 sequences are SGHVS and FQNEAQ. The V and J ends lost 2 bases and 3 bases respectively, with 10 bases between them. This CDR3 is CASSLKSRYTEAFF. The CDR3 bases are TGTGCCAGCAGCTTAAAGAGTAGATACACTGAAGCTTTCTTT.

By share, this clone counts as large (0.1 to 1%). This chain links TRBV7-2 with TRBJ1-6; D unresolved. V lost 5 bases and J 6 bases, leaving 14 bases between the germline ends. Looked up from germline, CDR1 is SGHTA and CDR2 is FQGNSA. The CDR3 is 15 amino acids. CDR3 sequence (DNA): TGTGCCAGCAGCCCGGAAGGAGGCCCTAATTCACCCCTCCACTTT. Translating gives CASSPEGGPNSPLHF.

The genes are TRBV28 and TRBJ1-3, with D unclear. Germline assignment: CDR1 MDHEN and CDR2 SYDVKM. The V end was cut by 5 bases, the J end by 1 base, with 9 bases between. The CDR3 contains 14 residues. The DNA of the CDR3 is TGTGCCAGCAGTAGGTGGGATTCTGGAAACACCATATATTTT. It encodes CASSRWDSGNTIYF.

The chain has TRBV6-1 and TRBJ1-2; tentatively, D is TRBD1 (5 bases). Trimming removed 6 bases at V and 7 bases at J, with 12 bases between. The germline CDR1 and CDR2 sequences are MNHNS and SASEGT. The CDR3 sequence is 12 residues long. CDR3 protein: CASSWGRPGYTF. DNA of the CDR3: TGTGCCAGCAGCTGGGGCAGACCTGGCTACACCTTC.

The rearrangement joins TRBV6-1 to TRBJ1-5; no reliable D call. CDR3 length equals 15 residues. V was trimmed by 4 bases and J by 2 bases, leaving 12 bases between them. Germline values: CDR1 MNHNS, CDR2 SASEGT. The CDR3: CASSGAPSGNQPQHF. In DNA form, the CDR3 reads TGTGCCAGCAGTGGAGCCCCCAGCGGCAATCAGCCCCAGCATTTT.

This clone appeared a single time. The chain has TRBV6-1 and TRBJ1-1, with D hard to call. The V end was cut by 6 bases, the J end by 4 bases, with 9 bases between. The length of the CDR3 is 12 residues. Germline CDR1 reads MNHNS; CDR2 reads SASEGT. The CDR3 region is CASSPWGTEAFF. DNA for the CDR3: TGTGCCAGCAGCCCTTGGGGCACTGAAGCTTTCTTT.

The chain joins TRBV6-6 to TRBJ2-7; D remains unclear. The V end lost 5 bases, the J end lost 3 bases, and 8 bases lay between the germline ends. Germline assignment: CDR1 MNHNY and CDR2 SVGAGI (reference sequence). This CDR3 contains 12 residues. The CDR3 coding sequence is TGTGCCAGCAGTCGCATAGGCTACGAGCAGTACTTC. Translated: CASSRIGYEQYF.

This sequence joins TRBV5-5 and TRBJ2-7; TRBD1 matches at 7 bases. Germline V gives CDR1 SGHKS, CDR2 YYEKEE (reference sequence). CDR3 length: 14 residues. Germline trimming cut 5 bases from V and 0 bases from J; bases unmatched to any gene: 5. The CDR3: CASRTGQDSYEQYF. The CDR3 region has the DNA TGTGCCAGCAGGACCGGACAGGACTCCTACGAGCAGTACTTC.

The genes are TRBV18 and TRBJ2-7; D might be TRBD1 (5 bases). The length of the CDR3 is 13 residues. V gave up 5 bases and J gave up 3 bases, with 11 bases separating them. Germline loops: CDR1 KGHSH, CDR2 LQKENI. The CDR3 spells CASSTGAYYEQYF. In DNA form, the CDR3 reads TGTGCCAGCTCAACAGGAGCTTACTACGAGCAGTACTTC.

This clone was recorded a few times. J is TRBJ1-1 and V is TRBV6-5; D gene uncertain. The V and J ends lost 7 bases and 8 bases respectively, with 8 bases between them. Germline V gives CDR1 MNHEY, CDR2 SVGAGI. The CDR3 has 10 residues. Here the CDR3 DNA reads TGTGCCAGCATGGGTAGAGAAGCTTTCTTT. As protein: CASMGREAFF.

This chain links TRBV19 with TRBJ2-1; 12 bases map to TRBD1. This CDR3 contains 16 residues. The junction had 9 bases not matched to a gene; V was cut back by 5 bases and J by 7 bases. Germline V gene data show CDR1 as LNHDA and CDR2 as SQIVND (reference sequence). The CDR3 sequence: CASSHRGQGAGNEQFF. In DNA form, the CDR3 reads TGTGCCAGTAGTCATAGGGGACAGGGGGCTGGAAATGAGCAGTTCTTC.

The chain combines TRBV6-1 with TRBJ2-1, with a weak D call TRBD2 (6 bases). The CDR3 sequence is 12 residues long. Trimming cost V 4 bases and J 14 bases, with 15 bases left between them. Germline CDR1 and CDR2: MNHNS and SASEGT. The CDR3 DNA sequence: TGTGCCAGCAGTGTGCAGGGACTCAGAGAGTTCTTC. It translates to CASSVQGLREFF.

A single count supports this clone. The chain links TRBV5-1 to TRBJ2-1; 9 bases map to TRBD1. Germline assignment: CDR1 SGHRS and CDR2 YFSETQ. The CDR3 extends over 16 amino acids. V was pared by 0 bases and J by 7 bases, with 8 bases of the junction left unmatched. The CDR3 nucleotides read TGCGCCAGCAGCTTGGTGGCCGTGGACAGGGGTAATGAGCAGTTCTTC. Protein product: CASSLVAVDRGNEQFF.

This sequence joins TRBV5-1 and TRBJ1-3; D uncertain. Germline V gene sequence: CDR1 SGHRS, CDR2 YFSETQ. V was shortened by 0 bases and J by 4 bases, with 11 bases between the two germline ends. This CDR3 contains 15 residues. CDR3 loop: CASSLGGKPGNTIYF. The CDR3 nucleotides read TGCGCCAGCAGCTTGGGCGGGAAACCCGGAAACACCATATATTTT.